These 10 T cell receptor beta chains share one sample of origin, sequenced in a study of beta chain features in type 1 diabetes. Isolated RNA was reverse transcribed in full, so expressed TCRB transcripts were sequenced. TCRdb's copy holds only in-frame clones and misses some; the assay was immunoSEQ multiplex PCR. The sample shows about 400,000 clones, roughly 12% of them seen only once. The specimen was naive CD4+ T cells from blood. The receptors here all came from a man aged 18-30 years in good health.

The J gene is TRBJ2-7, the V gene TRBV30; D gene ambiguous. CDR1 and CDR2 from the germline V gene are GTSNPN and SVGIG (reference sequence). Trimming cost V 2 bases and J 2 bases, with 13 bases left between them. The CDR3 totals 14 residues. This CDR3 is CAWSPQTPTYEQYF. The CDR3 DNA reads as TGTGCCTGGAGTCCGCAGACACCTACCTACGAGCAGTACTTC.

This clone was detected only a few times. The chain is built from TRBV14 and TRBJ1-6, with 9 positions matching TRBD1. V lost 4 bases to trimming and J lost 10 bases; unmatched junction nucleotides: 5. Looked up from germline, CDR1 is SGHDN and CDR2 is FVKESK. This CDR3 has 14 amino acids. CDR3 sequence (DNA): TGTGCCAGCAGCCTTCGGACAGGGGCCTCACCCCTCCACTTT. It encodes CASSLRTGASPLHF.

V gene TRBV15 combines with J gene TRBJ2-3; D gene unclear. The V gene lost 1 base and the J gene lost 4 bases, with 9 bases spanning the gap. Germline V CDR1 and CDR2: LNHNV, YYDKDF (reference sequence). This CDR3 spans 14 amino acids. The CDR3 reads CATSRVGYSDTQYF. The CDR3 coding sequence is TGTGCCACCAGCAGAGTCGGTTATTCAGATACGCAGTATTTT. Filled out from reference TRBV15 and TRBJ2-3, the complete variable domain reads DAMVIQNPRYQVTQFGKPVTLSCSQTLNHNVMYWYQQKSSQAPKLLFHYYDKDFNNEADTPDNFQSRRPNTSFCFLDIRSPGLGDTAMYLCATSRVGYSDTQYFGPGTRLTVL.

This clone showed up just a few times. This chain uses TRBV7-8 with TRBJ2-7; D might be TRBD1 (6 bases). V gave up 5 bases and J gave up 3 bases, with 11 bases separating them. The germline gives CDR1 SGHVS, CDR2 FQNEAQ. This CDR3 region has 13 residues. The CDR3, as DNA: TGTGCCAGCAGCAACCGGGACATCTACGAGCAGTACTTC. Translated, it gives CASSNRDIYEQYF.

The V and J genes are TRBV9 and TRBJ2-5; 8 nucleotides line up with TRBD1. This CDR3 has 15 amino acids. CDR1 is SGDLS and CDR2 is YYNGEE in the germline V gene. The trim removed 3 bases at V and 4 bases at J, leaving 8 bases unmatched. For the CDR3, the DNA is TGTGCCAGCAGCGCCCATTCAGGGGGCGGAGAGACCCAGTACTTC. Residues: CASSAHSGGGETQYF.

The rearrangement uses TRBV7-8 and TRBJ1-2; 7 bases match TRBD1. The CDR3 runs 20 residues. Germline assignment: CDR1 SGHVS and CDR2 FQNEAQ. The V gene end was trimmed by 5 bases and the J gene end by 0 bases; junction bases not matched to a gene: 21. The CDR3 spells CASSTRRNPLPGQTNYGYTF. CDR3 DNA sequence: TGTGCCAGCAGCACACGCCGTAATCCTCTTCCGGGACAGACTAACTATGGCTACACCTTC.

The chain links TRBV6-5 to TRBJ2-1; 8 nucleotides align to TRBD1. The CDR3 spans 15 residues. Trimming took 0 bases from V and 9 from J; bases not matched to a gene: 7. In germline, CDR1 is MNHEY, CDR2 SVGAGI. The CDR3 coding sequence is TGTGCCAGCAGTTACTCGCGGACAGGGACGGGTGAGCAGTTCTTC. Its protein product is CASSYSRTGTGEQFF.

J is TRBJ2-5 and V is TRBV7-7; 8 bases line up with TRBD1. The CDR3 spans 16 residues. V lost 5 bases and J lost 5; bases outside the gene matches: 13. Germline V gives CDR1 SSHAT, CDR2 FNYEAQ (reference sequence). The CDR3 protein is CASSADRDPEHETQYF. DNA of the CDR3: TGTGCCAGCAGCGCGGACAGGGACCCGGAGCACGAGACCCAGTACTTC.

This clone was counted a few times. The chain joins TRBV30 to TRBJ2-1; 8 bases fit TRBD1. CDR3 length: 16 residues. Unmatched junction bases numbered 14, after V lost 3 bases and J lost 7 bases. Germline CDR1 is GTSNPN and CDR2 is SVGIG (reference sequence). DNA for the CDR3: TGTGCCTGGAGGGTCCAGGGGGCGCGAGGAGGAAATGAGCAGTTCTTC. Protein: CAWRVQGARGGNEQFF. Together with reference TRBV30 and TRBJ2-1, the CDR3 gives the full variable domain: SQTIHQWPATLVQPVGSPLSLECTVEGTSNPNLYWYRQAAGRGLQLLFYSVGIGQISSEVPQNLSASRPQDRQFILSSKKLLLSDSGFYLCAWRVQGARGGNEQFFGPGTRLTVL.

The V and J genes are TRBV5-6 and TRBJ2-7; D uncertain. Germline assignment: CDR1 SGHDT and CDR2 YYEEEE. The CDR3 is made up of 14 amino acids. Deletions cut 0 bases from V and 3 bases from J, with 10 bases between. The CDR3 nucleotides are TGTGCCAGCAGCTTGGGTAGCAGCCGCTACGAGCAGTACTTC. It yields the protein CASSLGSSRYEQYF.